This TCR beta chain was retrieved from a study of identical twins. Points on this clonotype: Its specificity is not known.

Each CDR3 protein is one row after TCRdb ran MiXCR on the 5' RACE reads. The table has some 570,000 distinct CDR3 sequences, 20% to 25% seen once. Findings of the study overall: Monozygotic twins shared more out-of-frame TCR alpha than recombination models predicted. Cross-sectional statistical analysis was relied on for the conclusions, without the same donors being followed.

The same data also went into a second study, on yellow fever vaccine responses in identical twins.

This clonotype was sampled from a woman aged 18-29 years in good health. The sample taken for sequencing was CD4+ T cells sorted from blood.

The CDR3: CASRNRNQPQHF. For the CDR3, the DNA is TGTGCCAGCAGGAACAGAAATCAGCCCCAGCATTTT. The chain is built from TRBV12-3 or TRBV12-4 and TRBJ1-5, with D uncertain. The CDR3 runs to 12 residues. The germline V and J ends were trimmed by 6 bases and 4 bases, with 7 bases remaining between them.